Below, 22 T cell receptor beta chains from the same sample are listed, as sequenced in a study of human versus mouse CDR3 diversity and MHC coevolution. The repertoire was sequenced with immunoSEQ multiplex PCR; TCRdb's copy has only in-frame clones and lacks some. The sample holds fewer than 80,000 clones, just under 95% seen once. Sequenced material: naive CD4+ T cells from blood. Subset given: CD45RO-negative CD62L-positive naive CD4 T cells. The receptors shown here come from a person between 25 and 75 years old in good health.

The chain carries TRBV6-1 and TRBJ2-3; TRBD2 is a possible D gene (7 bases). The CDR3 sequence is 14 residues long. Trimming took 4 bases from V and 8 from J, leaving 16 bases between them. Germline CDR1 is MNHNS and CDR2 is SASEGT. The DNA of the CDR3 is TGTGCCAGCAGTGCGGTGCGGGGGCCAGGTACGCAGTATTTT. It codes for CASSAVRGPGTQYF.

In its sample, this clone was seen once. V gene TRBV6-5 combines with J gene TRBJ1-2; the match to TRBD1 covers 7 bases. J was trimmed by 6 bases and V by 6 bases; bases with no gene match: 7. The CDR3 length is 13 residues. Per germline, CDR1 MNHEY and CDR2 SVGAGI. CDR3 sequence (DNA): TGTGCCAGCAGCTCAGCACAGGGGAATGGCTACACCTTC. This encodes CASSSAQGNGYTF.

In this sample, this clone turned up once. This sequence joins TRBV6-1 and TRBJ2-7, with D uncertain. The V gene's germline CDR1 is MNHNS and CDR2 SASEGT. Trimming removed 0 bases at V and 6 bases at J, with 12 bases between. This CDR3 spans 14 amino acids. CDR3 sequence: CASSEAALRSEQYF. For the CDR3, the DNA is TGTGCCAGCAGTGAAGCCGCCTTGAGATCCGAGCAGTACTTC.

The chain joins TRBV9 to TRBJ2-1, with D possibly TRBD2 on 6 matching bases. The germline gives CDR1 SGDLS, CDR2 YYNGEE. The CDR3 extends over 16 amino acids. Trimming stripped 2 bases from V and 0 bases from J, with 12 bases between. CDR3 residues: CASSVSGASSYNEQFF. For the CDR3, the DNA is TGTGCCAGCAGCGTTAGCGGAGCTAGCTCCTACAATGAGCAGTTCTTC.

The chain recombines TRBV4-1 with TRBJ1-2; 10 bases line up with TRBD1. CDR3 length: 14 residues. J gave up 5 bases and V 1 base, and 1 base lay outside the gene matches. Germline CDR1 is MGHRA and CDR2 is YSYEKL. The CDR3 loop reads CASSQAGQGYGYTF. The CDR3 DNA is TGCGCCAGCAGCCAAGCGGGACAGGGGTATGGCTACACCTTC.

In DNA form, the CDR3 reads TGTGCCAGCAGCTTAGTGGACAGGGGCGGAAACACCATATATTTT. Translation gives CASSLVDRGGNTIYF. The J gene is TRBJ1-3, the V gene TRBV7-8; TRBD1 matches 9 bases. Germline V gene sequence: CDR1 SGHVS, CDR2 FQNEAQ. The V gene end was trimmed by 1 base and the J gene end by 4 bases; junction bases not matched to a gene: 2. The CDR3 is 15 amino acids. The variable domain in full, with the rest retrieved from reference TRBV7-8 and TRBJ1-3, is GAGVSQSPRYKVAKRGQDVALRCDPISGHVSLFWYQQALGQGPEFLTYFQNEAQLDKSGLPSDRFFAERPEGSVSTLKIQRTQQEDSAVYLCASSLVDRGGNTIYFGEGSWLTVV.

This chain uses TRBV5-6 with TRBJ2-1; 7 bases are a match to TRBD1. This CDR3 contains 14 residues. In germline, CDR1 is SGHDT, CDR2 YYEEEE. V lost 4 bases to trimming and J lost 7 bases; unmatched junction nucleotides: 8. The DNA for the CDR3 is TGTGCCAGCAGCGGATTGGACAGGACGAATGAGCAGTTCTTC. Translated, it gives CASSGLDRTNEQFF.

The CDR3 here is CASSQGTAKGGELFF. The CDR3 DNA reads TGTGCCAGCAGCCAAGGGACAGCGAAGGGCGGGGAGCTGTTTTTT. V and J are TRBV4-2 and TRBJ2-2, with D possibly TRBD1 on 6 matching bases. This CDR3 comprises 15 residues. In germline, CDR1 is LGHNA, CDR2 YNFKEQ. Between the trimmed V and J ends, which lost 1 base and 7 bases, there was a span of 13 bases.

The rearrangement links TRBV15 to TRBJ2-2; TRBD2 matches 7 bases. CDR1 LNHNV and CDR2 YYDKDF come from the germline V gene (reference sequence). The CDR3 loop spans 18 amino acids. After removal of 0 bases from V and 0 bases from J, the junction contained 7 bases not matched to a gene. The DNA for the CDR3 is TGTGCCACCAGCAGAGATTATGGAGCGGGGCCGAACACCGGGGAGCTGTTTTTT. This gives the protein CATSRDYGAGPNTGELFF. Full variable domain (rest looked up from reference TRBV15 and TRBJ2-2): DAMVIQNPRYQVTQFGKPVTLSCSQTLNHNVMYWYQQKSSQAPKLLFHYYDKDFNNEADTPDNFQSRRPNTSFCFLDIRSPGLGDTAMYLCATSRDYGAGPNTGELFFGEGSRLTVL.

This chain uses TRBV29-1 with TRBJ2-1; 12 bases fit TRBD2. The CDR3 totals 14 residues. Germline V gives CDR1 SQVTM, CDR2 ANQGSEA. V shed 6 bases, J shed 7 bases, and the junction held 7 bases outside the gene matches. In DNA form, the CDR3 reads TGCAGCGTCGGTCCTAGCGGGAGGGGTAATGAGCAGTTCTTC. This encodes CSVGPSGRGNEQFF.

This rearrangement joins TRBV28 to TRBJ1-6; D unclear. Trimming removed 3 bases from V and 2 bases from J, with 11 bases in between. The CDR3 contains 16 residues. In germline, CDR1 is MDHEN, CDR2 SYDVKM. The CDR3 sequence: CASSLGMRAYNSPLHF. The DNA for the CDR3 is TGTGCCAGCAGTTTGGGCATGAGGGCCTATAATTCACCCCTCCACTTT.

The J gene is TRBJ1-2, the V gene TRBV27; 10 nucleotides line up with TRBD1. Germline values: CDR1 MNHEY, CDR2 SMNVEV (reference sequence). The CDR3 loop spans 14 amino acids. The trim removed 6 bases at V and 8 bases at J, leaving 9 bases unmatched. CDR3 protein: CASRGPGQGQGYTF. Here the CDR3 DNA reads TGTGCCAGCAGGGGCCCGGGACAGGGGCAAGGCTACACCTTC.

The CDR3 spells CASSFRAFGTGEYNEQFF. CDR3 coding DNA: TGCGCCAGCAGCTTTCGGGCCTTTGGGACAGGGGAATACAATGAGCAGTTCTTC. The chain employs TRBV5-1 and TRBJ2-1, with 10 bases identical to TRBD1. The germline V gene encodes CDR1 SGHRS and CDR2 YFSETQ. This CDR3 is built from 18 residues. Losses at the gene ends were 2 bases for V and 4 bases for J; bases not matched to a gene: 12.

This chain links TRBV9 with TRBJ2-2; TRBD1 matches 9 bases. CDR1 is SGDLS, CDR2 YYNGEE, per germline. The J segment lost 7 bases and the V segment lost 4 bases, leaving 5 bases of the junction unmatched. The CDR3 consists of 14 residues. The CDR3 DNA follows: TGTGCCAGCAGCTCACAGGGGGCGGGCGGGGAGCTGTTTTTT. Protein: CASSSQGAGGELFF.

In this sample, this clone turned up a few times. The chain uses TRBV28 and TRBJ1-3; D not resolved. Trimming pared 7 bases from V and 0 bases from J, leaving 13 bases between. Germline V lookup: CDR1 MDHEN, CDR2 SYDVKM. The CDR3 is 15 amino acids. CDR3 in amino acids: CASIPALSSGNTIYF. The CDR3 region has the DNA TGTGCCAGCATACCCGCCCTTAGCTCTGGAAACACCATATATTTT.

This rearrangement joins TRBV28 to TRBJ2-7; D gene ambiguous. Germline values: CDR1 MDHEN, CDR2 SYDVKM. V was pared by 6 bases and J by 2 bases, with 8 bases between. CDR3 size: 12 residues. The CDR3 is CASRSRPYEQYF. The CDR3 DNA reads TGTGCCAGCAGATCTAGGCCCTACGAGCAGTACTTC.

The chain couples TRBV28 to TRBJ1-1; D ambiguous. V was clipped by 3 bases and J by 1 base, with 12 bases between them. The CDR3 contains 15 residues. Germline V gene lookup returns CDR1 MDHEN and CDR2 SYDVKM. CDR3 sequence reads: CASSLVASQNTEAFF. The CDR3, as DNA: TGTGCCAGCAGTTTGGTGGCCTCTCAGAACACTGAAGCTTTCTTT.

The chain uses TRBV11-2 and TRBJ2-7; TRBD1 matches at 10 bases. Germline trimming cut 2 bases from V and 5 bases from J; bases unmatched to any gene: 15. In germline, CDR1 is SGHAT, CDR2 FQNNGV. CDR3 length: 18 amino acids. In DNA, the CDR3 is TGTGCCAGCAGCTTATCAGTCGGGACAGGGGAGAGAAGGAACGAGCAGTACTTC. Protein product: CASSLSVGTGERRNEQYF. Using reference TRBV11-2 and TRBJ2-7 for the parts outside the CDR3, the full variable domain is EAGVAQSPRYKIIEKRQSVAFWCNPISGHATLYWYQQILGQGPKLLIQFQNNGVVDDSQLPKDRFSAERLKGVDSTLKIQPAKLEDSAVYLCASSLSVGTGERRNEQYFGPGTRLTVT.

The V gene is TRBV5-1, the J gene TRBJ1-1, with 9 nucleotides matching TRBD1. The V gene end was trimmed by 2 bases and the J gene end by 5 bases; junction bases not matched to a gene: 4. This CDR3 has 14 amino acids. Germline values: CDR1 SGHRS, CDR2 YFSETQ. The CDR3 region is CASSFTGGGTEAFF. The CDR3 DNA sequence: TGCGCCAGCAGCTTTACAGGGGGCGGGACTGAAGCTTTCTTT.

The DNA for the CDR3 is TGTGCCAGCTCACCACCGGCTAGCGAAGGGTTACAGTTCTTC. This codes for CASSPPASEGLQFF. This sequence joins TRBV18 and TRBJ2-1, with D possibly being TRBD2 (6 bases). CDR1 and CDR2 from the germline V gene are KGHSH and LQKENI. This CDR3 contains 14 residues. V lost 0 bases and J 13 bases, leaving 16 bases between the germline ends.

The chain employs TRBV5-1 and TRBJ2-5, with TRBD1 identical over 12 bases. Germline CDR1 SGHRS, CDR2 YFSETQ. V shed 4 bases, J shed 5 bases, and the junction held 6 bases outside the gene matches. CDR3 length: 15 residues. The CDR3 here is CASSGGGTGGETQYF. CDR3 sequence (DNA): TGCGCCAGCAGCGGAGGCGGGACAGGGGGCGAGACCCAGTACTTC.

The chain employs TRBV4-1 and TRBJ1-1, with no clear D. The V end lost 2 bases, the J end lost 0 bases, and 10 bases lay between the germline ends. The CDR3 has 15 amino acids. Germline loops: CDR1 MGHRA, CDR2 YSYEKL. The CDR3 loop is CASSQPGLMNTEAFF. The CDR3 DNA reads as TGCGCCAGCAGCCAACCGGGATTGATGAACACTGAAGCTTTCTTT.